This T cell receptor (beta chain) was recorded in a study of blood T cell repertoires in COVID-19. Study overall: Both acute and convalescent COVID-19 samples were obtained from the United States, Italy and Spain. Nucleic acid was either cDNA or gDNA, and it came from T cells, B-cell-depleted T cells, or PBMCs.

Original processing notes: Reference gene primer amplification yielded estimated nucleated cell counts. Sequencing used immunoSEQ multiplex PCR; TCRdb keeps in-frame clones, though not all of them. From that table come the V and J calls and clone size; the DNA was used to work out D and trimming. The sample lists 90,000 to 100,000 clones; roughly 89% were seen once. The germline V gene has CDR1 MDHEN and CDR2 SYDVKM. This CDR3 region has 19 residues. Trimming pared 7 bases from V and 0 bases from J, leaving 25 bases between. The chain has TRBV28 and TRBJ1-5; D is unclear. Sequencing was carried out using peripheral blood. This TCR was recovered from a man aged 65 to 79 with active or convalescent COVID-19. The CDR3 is CASTPHIVGRTYSNQPQHF. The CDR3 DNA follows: TGTGCCAGCACCCCTCACATCGTTGGCAGGACTTATAGCAATCAGCCCCAGCATTTT.